This T cell receptor beta chain was found in a study of T cell changes during pregnancy in multiple sclerosis. Repertoires were generated with immunoSEQ multiplex PCR, while TCRdb's copy carries only in-frame clones and drops some. The data hold approximately 50,000 clones, with roughly 92% observed a single time. V lost 1 base to trimming and J lost 5 bases, with 20 bases between them. The CDR3 is made up of 17 amino acids. Germline CDR1 reads LNHDA; CDR2 reads SQIVND (reference sequence). Sequencing used CD4+ T cells from peripheral blood mononuclear cells, obtained after pregnancy. This chain links TRBV19 with TRBJ2-5; a possible D gene is TRBD1 (7 bases). This receptor was taken from a female donor with multiple sclerosis, enrolled in a pregnancy study. CDR3 region: CASSIARRQGGFETQYF. In nucleotides, the CDR3 is TGTGCCAGTAGTATAGCCCGACGGCAGGGGGGTTTTGAGACCCAGTACTTC.